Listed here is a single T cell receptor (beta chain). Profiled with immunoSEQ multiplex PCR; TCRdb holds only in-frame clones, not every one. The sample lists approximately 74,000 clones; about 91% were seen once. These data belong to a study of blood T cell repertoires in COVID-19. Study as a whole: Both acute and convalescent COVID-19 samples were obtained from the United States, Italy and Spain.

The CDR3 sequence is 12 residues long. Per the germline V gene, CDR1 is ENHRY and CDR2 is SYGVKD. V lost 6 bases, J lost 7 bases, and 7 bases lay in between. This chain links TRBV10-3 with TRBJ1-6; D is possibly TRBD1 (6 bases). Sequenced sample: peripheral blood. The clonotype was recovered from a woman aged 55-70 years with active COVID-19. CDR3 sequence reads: CAIRGQNSPLHF. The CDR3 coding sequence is TGTGCCATCAGAGGACAGAATTCACCCCTCCACTTT.